These T cell receptor beta chains were read from a single sample in a study of T cell responses to AZD1222 COVID-19 vaccine. Clones were read by immunoSEQ multiplex PCR, and TCRdb kept only the in-frame ones, dropping some. Of 90,000 to 110,000 clones in the sample, 82% were seen once. The specimen was peripheral blood, collected on day 0 of AZD1222 vaccination. These receptors were obtained from an adult in good health. The CDR3 runs from the conserved cysteine through the conserved F or W. D genes are given only for firm matches. Size values are once, few and many counts, or a class for expanded clones, and some rows have none.

TRBD1	NA	TRBV7-3	TRBJ2-1	CASSSGTGSYNEQFF	TGTGCCAGCAGCTCCGGGACAGGCTCCTACAATGAGCAGTTCTTC
NA	NA	TRBV19	TRBJ1-1	CASSIRGSIEAFF	TGTGCCAGTAGTATAAGGGGGTCTATTGAAGCTTTCTTT
TRBD2	few	TRBV10-3	TRBJ2-3	CAISGLAGSTDTQYF	TGTGCCATCAGTGGTCTAGCGGGGAGCACAGATACGCAGTATTTT
NA	once	TRBV27	TRBJ1-6	CASSLLVGGNSPLHF	TGTGCCAGCAGTTTACTCGTGGGTGGAAATTCACCCCTCCACTTT
TRBD1	NA	TRBV10-2	TRBJ2-7	CASTGQGSYEQYF	TGCGCCAGCACAGGACAGGGGTCCTACGAGCAGTACTTC
TRBD1	NA	TRBV29-1	TRBJ1-1	CSVDRGQGAEAFF	TGCAGCGTAGACCGAGGACAGGGGGCGGAAGCTTTCTTT
NA	NA	TRBV12-3/TRBV12-4	TRBJ2-3	CASTRDLADTQYF	TGTGCCAGCACCCGGGACTTAGCAGATACGCAGTATTTT
NA	NA	TRBV11-2	TRBJ2-1	CASSPNWGRGEQFF	TGTGCCAGCAGCCCCAACTGGGGGCGGGGTGAGCAGTTCTTC
TRBD1	few	TRBV27	TRBJ2-7	CASSSHRDRGVEQYF	TGTGCCAGCAGTTCCCACCGGGACAGGGGAGTTGAGCAGTACTTC
NA	NA	TRBV6-4	TRBJ1-5	CASTLVPGEQPQHF	TGTGCCAGCACCCTCGTCCCAGGAGAACAGCCCCAGCATTTT
NA	NA	TRBV6-5	TRBJ2-7	CASSYSFSGSPYEQYF	TGTGCCAGCAGTTACTCATTTTCGGGGTCCCCCTACGAGCAGTACTTC
NA	few	TRBV19	TRBJ1-6	CASRPGLKHSPLHF	TGTGCCAGTAGACCGGGTTTGAAACATTCACCCCTCCACTTT
NA	NA	TRBV11-2	TRBJ2-4	CASSLAIAKNIQYF	TGTGCCAGCAGCTTAGCGATAGCCAAAAACATTCAGTACTTC
TRBD2	NA	TRBV5-8	TRBJ2-3	CASSLGGLAGGLTDTQYF	TGTGCCAGCAGCTTGGGAGGACTAGCGGGGGGACTCACAGATACGCAGTATTTT
NA	NA	TRBV5-4	TRBJ1-2	CASSLPAQGMNGYTF	TGTGCCAGCAGCTTGCCGGCTCAGGGGATGAATGGCTACACCTTC
NA	NA	TRBV19	TRBJ1-5	CASSIPGGGAWQPQHF	TGTGCCAGTAGTATCCCTGGGGGGGGCGCGTGGCAGCCCCAGCATTTT
NA	NA	TRBV7-3	TRBJ2-1	CASSVGRSSYNEQFF	TGTGCCAGCAGCGTCGGTAGGAGCTCCTACAATGAGCAGTTCTTC
TRBD1	NA	TRBV7-2	TRBJ1-4	CASSLVDRVNEKLFF	TGTGCCAGCAGCTTAGTGGACAGGGTCAATGAAAAACTGTTTTTT
NA	NA	TRBV13	TRBJ2-3	CASSSRLEATTDTQYF	TGTGCCAGCAGCTCCAGACTAGAGGCTACCACAGATACGCAGTATTTT
NA	NA	TRBV6-2/TRBV6-3	TRBJ1-2	CASSYVPGASGYTF	TGTGCCAGCAGTTACGTCCCAGGGGCTAGCGGCTACACCTTC
TRBD2	NA	TRBV12-5	TRBJ2-1	CASGTSGGENEQFF	TGTGCTAGTGGGACTAGCGGGGGGGAGAATGAGCAGTTCTTC
NA	once	TRBV18	TRBJ1-1	CASSQKTDPPNTEAFF	TGTGCCAGCTCACAAAAGACCGACCCCCCGAACACTGAAGCTTTCTTT
NA	few	TRBV6-2/TRBV6-3	TRBJ2-1	CASSFPFRAGGPNREQFF	TGTGCCAGCAGTTTCCCCTTCCGGGCCGGGGGGCCCAACCGTGAGCAGTTCTTC
NA	NA	TRBV6-2/TRBV6-3	TRBJ2-7	CASSYGRGSLTYEQYF	TGTGCCAGCAGTTACGGGCGGGGCTCGCTCACCTACGAGCAGTACTTC
NA	NA	TRBV5-6	TRBJ2-2	CASSSKVAGGTGELFF	TGTGCCAGCAGCTCGAAAGTGGCGGGTGGCACCGGGGAGCTGTTTTTT
NA	NA	TRBV4-1	TRBJ2-4	CASSQVVGISLNIQYF	TGCGCCAGCAGCCAAGTGGTCGGGATATCCCTAAACATTCAGTACTTC
TRBD1	once	TRBV4-1	TRBJ1-3	CASSQADQGAGNTIYF	TGCGCCAGCAGCCAGGCGGACCAGGGGGCTGGAAACACCATATATTTT
NA	NA	TRBV6-5	TRBJ1-5	CALSGGVAQPQHF	TGTGCCCTGAGTGGGGGGGTCGCTCAGCCCCAGCATTTT
NA	few	TRBV4-2	TRBJ1-3	CASSQDRTRLSGNTIYF	TGTGCCAGCAGCCAAGATCGGACAAGACTATCTGGAAACACCATATATTTT
NA	NA	TRBV2	TRBJ2-1	CASSDTEGQLYNEQFF	TGTGCCAGCAGTGATACGGAGGGACAGCTTTACAATGAGCAGTTCTTC
NA	NA	TRBV6-1	TRBJ1-5	CASSDNRANQPQHF	TGTGCCAGCAGTGATAACAGGGCAAATCAGCCCCAGCATTTT
NA	NA	TRBV12-3/TRBV12-4	TRBJ1-2	CASSLIKYGYTF	TGTGCCAGCAGTTTAATAAAGTATGGCTACACCTTC
NA	NA	TRBV7-9	TRBJ2-3	CASSLALGGHTGDTQYF	TGTGCCAGCAGCTTAGCGCTAGGGGGGCACACAGGAGATACGCAGTATTTT
NA	NA	TRBV3-1/TRBV3-2	TRBJ2-2	CASSQGGITGELFF	TGTGCCAGCAGCCAAGGAGGCATCACCGGGGAGCTGTTTTTT
TRBD1	NA	TRBV6-6	TRBJ1-5	CASSYSSGGGQPQHF	TGTGCCAGCAGTTACTCATCAGGGGGCGGTCAGCCCCAGCATTTT
TRBD1	few	TRBV7-6	TRBJ2-1	CASSPRTGSANEQFF	TGTGCCAGCAGCCCCCGGACAGGGAGCGCCAATGAGCAGTTCTTC
NA	NA	TRBV7-2	TRBJ1-1	CASSLVLSNTEAFF	TGTGCCAGCAGCTTAGTTCTCTCGAACACTGAAGCTTTCTTT
NA	NA	TRBV7-8	TRBJ1-2	CASSPAVRGFYGYTF	TGTGCCAGCAGCCCAGCGGTACGGGGCTTCTATGGCTACACCTTC
NA	NA	TRBV7-6	TRBJ2-1	CASSLNNEQFF	TGTGCCAGCAGCCTCAACAATGAGCAGTTCTTC
NA	NA	TRBV28	TRBJ1-5	CASSQGRARSQPQHF	TGTGCCAGCAGCCAAGGCAGGGCTCGGAGTCAGCCCCAGCATTTT